One and the same sample provided the 22 T cell receptor beta chains below, sequenced in a study of blood T cell repertoires in COVID-19. Assay used: immunoSEQ multiplex PCR; TCRdb lists only in-frame clones, some missing. The repertoire includes 100,000 to 150,000 clones, about 86% of them detected once, and 2% to 3% sits in the top ten. The sequenced sample consisted of PBMCs or T cells enriched from blood (not recorded which). The receptors derive from a man aged 35-49 years with acute COVID-19.

This chain joins TRBV2 and TRBJ2-7; no definite D call. Germline CDR1 is SNHLY and CDR2 is FYNNEI. The CDR3 contains 16 residues. The V end lost 3 bases, the J end lost 0 bases, and 15 bases lay between the germline ends. CDR3 sequence (DNA): TGTGCCAGCAGTGACCCGTCAGGCTATTCCTCCTACGAGCAGTACTTC. Its translation is CASSDPSGYSSYEQYF. The full variable domain, in which reference TRBV2 and TRBJ2-7 provide the parts outside the CDR3, is EPEVTQTPSHQVTQMGQEVILRCVPISNHLYFYWYRQILGQKVEFLVSFYNNEISEKSEIFDDQFSVERPDGSNFTLKIRSTKLEDSAMYFCASSDPSGYSSYEQYFGPGTRLTVT.

Concerning this clone itself: Other DNA variants within this sample encode the same CDR3. This chain connects TRBV2 to TRBJ1-5, with a weak D call TRBD1 (5 bases). V was shortened by 6 bases and J by 1 base, with 7 bases between the two germline ends. This CDR3 has 13 residues. Germline V gives CDR1 SNHLY, CDR2 FYNNEI. CDR3 residues: CASRGGSNQPQHF. Here the CDR3 DNA reads TGTGCCAGCAGGGGGGGGAGCAATCAGCCCCAGCATTTT.

This clone was seen only once. The rearrangement joins TRBV5-1 to TRBJ2-5; TRBD1 matches at 7 bases. CDR3 length equals 14 residues. CDR1 SGHRS and CDR2 YFSETQ come from the germline V gene. Unmatched junction bases numbered 3, after V lost 0 bases and J lost 4 bases. The CDR3 DNA follows: TGCGCCAGCAGCTTGGACAGGGGCGGAGAGACCCAGTACTTC. It yields the protein CASSLDRGGETQYF.

J is TRBJ2-1 and V is TRBV24-1, with TRBD2 matching 8 bases. V was clipped by 3 bases and J by 8 bases; unmatched bases: 5. The CDR3 consists of 14 residues. Germline V CDR1 and CDR2: KGHDR, SFDVKD. The CDR3 sequence is CATSDRTSSDEQFF. The CDR3 DNA follows: TGTGCCACCAGTGATCGGACTAGCAGTGATGAGCAGTTCTTC.

V is TRBV9 and J is TRBJ1-2, with 8 bases matching TRBD1. V gave up 2 bases and J gave up 7 bases; unmatched junction bases: 4. CDR3 length: 13 amino acids. Germline values: CDR1 SGDLS, CDR2 YYNGEE. The CDR3 DNA follows: TGTGCCAGCAGCGTCAGGGGGCGCTTTGGCTACACCTTC. The encoded protein is CASSVRGRFGYTF.

V is TRBV6-5 and J is TRBJ2-7; D possibly corresponds to TRBD2 (5 bases). The V and J ends lost 0 bases and 9 bases respectively, with 18 bases between them. The CDR3 runs 15 residues. The germline V gene encodes CDR1 MNHEY and CDR2 SVGAGI. The CDR3 protein is CASSYSSGTTPTQYF. The CDR3 DNA is TGTGCCAGCAGTTACTCGAGCGGAACAACCCCTACGCAGTACTTC.

This rearrangement joins TRBV27 to TRBJ1-1; D may be TRBD1 (5 bases). V lost 4 bases and J lost 3, with 12 bases in between. The CDR3 length is 14 residues. From germline, CDR1 is MNHEY and CDR2 SMNVEV (reference sequence). CDR3 sequence (DNA): TGTGCCAGCAGTTCCCTTTCGGGGGACACTGAAGCTTTCTTT. It is translated as CASSSLSGDTEAFF.

The chain couples TRBV7-3 to TRBJ2-2, with D possibly TRBD1 on 6 matching bases. The CDR3 extends over 15 amino acids. V lost 6 bases and J lost 5, with 16 bases in between. The germline V gene has CDR1 SGHTA and CDR2 FQGTGA. This CDR3 is CASRGWAGETGELFF. The CDR3 DNA sequence: TGTGCCAGCAGGGGCTGGGCAGGGGAGACCGGGGAGCTGTTTTTT.

In its sample, this clone was seen once. The rearrangement links TRBV6-6 to TRBJ2-1, with 10 bases aligning to TRBD2. V was clipped by 7 bases and J by 0 bases; unmatched bases: 3. In germline, CDR1 is MNHNY, CDR2 SVGAGI (reference sequence). The CDR3 extends over 15 amino acids. Here the CDR3 reads CASTRTSGSYNEQFF. The CDR3 coding sequence is TGTGCCAGCACCAGGACTAGCGGCTCCTACAATGAGCAGTTCTTC.

The chain has TRBV7-3 and TRBJ2-2; D is undetermined. Per germline, CDR1 SGHTA and CDR2 FQGTGA. This CDR3 comprises 15 residues. The ends were cut back, 6 bases at V and 5 bases at J, with 16 bases in the middle. CDR3 amino acids: CASSPSGPETGELFF. The DNA for the CDR3 is TGTGCCAGCAGTCCGAGTGGGCCCGAAACCGGGGAGCTGTTTTTT. The full variable domain, in which reference TRBV7-3 and TRBJ2-2 provide the parts outside the CDR3, is GAGVSQTPSNKVTEKGKYVELRCDPISGHTALYWYRQSLGQGPEFLIYFQGTGAADDSGLPNDRFFAVRPEGSVSTLKIQRTERGDSAVYLCASSPSGPETGELFFGEGSRLTVL.

This clone was seen a handful of times. The V call is TRBV5-1, the J call TRBJ2-3, with 8 bases that match TRBD2. J gave up 6 bases and V 2 bases, and 5 bases lay outside the gene matches. Germline loops: CDR1 SGHRS, CDR2 YFSETQ. The CDR3 has 14 amino acids. CDR3 coding DNA: TGCGCCAGCAGCTTAGGCGGGGGGTTTGATACGCAGTATTTT. This codes for CASSLGGGFDTQYF.

J is TRBJ1-4 and V is TRBV3-1 (or the pseudogene TRBV3-2), with D possibly being TRBD1 (5 bases). This CDR3 has 15 amino acids. Germline V gene data show CDR1 as LGHDT and CDR2 as YNNKEL (reference sequence). Trimming cost V 0 bases and J 4 bases, with 9 bases left between them. CDR3 DNA: TGTGCCAGCAGCCAAGAGGGAGGGGTTAATGAAAAACTGTTTTTT. This sequence encodes CASSQEGGVNEKLFF.

The count of this clone is one. The rearrangement joins TRBV6-5 to TRBJ1-4; 9 bases line up with TRBD1. V was pared by 5 bases and J by 6 bases, with 7 bases of the junction left unmatched. Germline CDR1 is MNHEY and CDR2 is SVGAGI. This CDR3 region has 15 residues. The CDR3 sequence: CASSPRDRDHEKLFF. For the CDR3, the DNA is TGTGCCAGCAGTCCTAGGGACAGGGATCATGAAAAACTGTTTTTT.

This clone came up once. The chain uses TRBV11-3 and TRBJ2-5; TRBD2 might be the D (5 bases). V was clipped by 0 bases and J by 7 bases, with 9 bases between them. There are 13 residues in the CDR3. Germline V gene sequence: CDR1 SGHNT, CDR2 YENEEA. This CDR3 reads CASSLEDGGTQYF. Written as DNA, the CDR3 is TGTGCCAGCAGCTTAGAGGACGGAGGGACCCAGTACTTC.

A remark on this clone: One end of the junction does not line up with germline, which may come from a read error. V gene TRBV7-3 combines with J gene TRBJ2-2; D may be TRBD2 (5 bases). Germline loops: CDR1 SGHTA, CDR2 FQGTGA. The length of the CDR3 is 15 residues. CDR3 amino acids: CASSFTGKGHRGAVF. The CDR3 DNA reads as TGTGCCAGCAGCTTCACGGGGAAGGGTCACCGGGGAGCTGTTTTT. Variable domain in full (rest from reference TRBV7-3 and TRBJ2-2): GAGVSQTPSNKVTEKGKYVELRCDPISGHTALYWYRQSLGQGPEFLIYFQGTGAADDSGLPNDRFFAVRPEGSVSTLKIQRTERGDSAVYLCASSFTGKGHRGAVFGEGSRLTVL.

In this sample, this clone turned up a few times. The genes are TRBV7-9 and TRBJ2-3; possibly TRBD2 for D (5 bases). This CDR3 is 15 amino acids long. Trimming left V 5 bases short and J 0 bases short, with 12 bases between. CDR1 is SEHNR and CDR2 is FQNEAQ in the germline V gene (reference sequence). Here the CDR3 DNA reads TGTGCCAGCAGCCCGGGGAGATCGAGCACAGATACGCAGTATTTT. This sequence encodes CASSPGRSSTDTQYF. Filled out from reference TRBV7-9 and TRBJ2-3, the complete variable domain reads DTGVSQNPRHKITKRGQNVTFRCDPISEHNRLYWYRQTLGQGPEFLTYFQNEAQLEKSRLLSDRFSAERPKGSFSTLEIQRTEQGDSAMYLCASSPGRSSTDTQYFGPGTRLTVL.

This clone was picked up one time. CDR3 DNA sequence: TGTGCCAGCAGCTTGGGGGGTGGACAGGGAAACACTGAAGCTTTCTTT. This codes for CASSLGGGQGNTEAFF. The J gene is TRBJ1-1, the V gene TRBV5-4, with 8 bases identical to TRBD1. Germline V gene sequence: CDR1 SGHNT, CDR2 YYREEE (reference sequence). The CDR3 is made up of 16 amino acids. After removal of 0 bases from V and 2 bases from J, the junction contained 6 bases not matched to a gene.

V and J are TRBV12-5 and TRBJ2-7, with a possible D match to TRBD1 (7 bases). The CDR3 has 16 amino acids. The germline CDR1 and CDR2 sequences are LGHNT and FRNRAP. Between the trimmed V and J ends, which lost 4 bases and 3 bases, there was a span of 19 bases. CDR3 sequence: CASGSGRGQLDYEQYF. The CDR3 DNA is TGTGCTAGTGGTTCCGGGCGGGGACAGTTAGACTACGAGCAGTACTTC.

This chain's CDR3 is CASSYGGGPYEQYF. CDR3 bases: TGTGCCAGCAGTTACGGGGGGGGGCCCTACGAGCAGTACTTC. This sequence joins TRBV6-5 and TRBJ2-7; TRBD2 is a possible D gene (7 bases). The CDR3 covers 14 residues. Trimming took 2 bases from V and 2 from J, leaving 10 bases between them. Germline CDR1 MNHEY, CDR2 SVGAGI.

V and J are TRBV19 and TRBJ1-5; D unresolved. The germline V and J ends were trimmed by 6 bases and 0 bases, with 12 bases remaining between them. This CDR3 comprises 15 residues. Per germline, CDR1 LNHDA and CDR2 SQIVND (reference sequence). CDR3 loop: CASRNTGYSNQPQHF. The CDR3 DNA is TGTGCCAGTAGGAACACGGGATATAGCAATCAGCCCCAGCATTTT. Using reference TRBV19 and TRBJ1-5 for the parts outside the CDR3, the full variable domain is DGGITQSPKYLFRKEGQNVTLSCEQNLNHDAMYWYRQDPGQGLRLIYYSQIVNDFQKGDIAEGYSVSREKKESFPLTVTSAQKNPTAFYLCASRNTGYSNQPQHFGDGTRLSIL.

V and J are TRBV19 and TRBJ1-1; the match to TRBD1 covers 7 bases. CDR3 length: 14 amino acids. V lost 6 bases to trimming and J lost 1 base; unmatched junction nucleotides: 5. The germline V gene has CDR1 LNHDA and CDR2 SQIVND (reference sequence). Here the CDR3 DNA reads TGTGCCAGTAGAGTTGACAGGGCGAACACTGAAGCTTTCTTT. As protein: CASRVDRANTEAFF. Full variable domain (missing parts from reference TRBV19 and TRBJ1-1): DGGITQSPKYLFRKEGQNVTLSCEQNLNHDAMYWYRQDPGQGLRLIYYSQIVNDFQKGDIAEGYSVSREKKESFPLTVTSAQKNPTAFYLCASRVDRANTEAFFGQGTRLTVV.

V usage is TRBV6-5 and J usage is TRBJ2-1, with a tentative D call TRBD1 (5 bases). The germline V and J ends were trimmed by 0 bases and 5 bases, with 8 bases remaining between them. The CDR3 runs 14 residues. Germline V gene sequence: CDR1 MNHEY, CDR2 SVGAGI. Written as DNA, the CDR3 is TGTGCCAGCAGTTACTCAGGACATAACAATGAGCAGTTCTTC. Translated, it gives CASSYSGHNNEQFF.